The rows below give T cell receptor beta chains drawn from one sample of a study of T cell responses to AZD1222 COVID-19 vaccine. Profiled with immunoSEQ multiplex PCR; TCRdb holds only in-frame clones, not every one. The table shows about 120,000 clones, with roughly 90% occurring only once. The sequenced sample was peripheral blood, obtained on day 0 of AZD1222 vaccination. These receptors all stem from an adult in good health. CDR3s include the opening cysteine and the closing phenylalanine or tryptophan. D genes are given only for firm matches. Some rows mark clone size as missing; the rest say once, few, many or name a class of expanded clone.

TGTGCCAGCAGCTTAAATGGAAACACCATATATTTT,CASSLNGNTIYF,TRBJ1-3,-,-,TRBV5-4
TGTGCCAGCAGTGATTTTGGGGGCCAAAACATTCAGTACTTC,CASSDFGGQNIQYF,TRBJ2-4,-,-,TRBV6-1
TGTGCCAGCCGCGGACTAGCTAACACCGGGGAGCTGTTTTTT,CASRGLANTGELFF,TRBJ2-2,TRBD2,-,TRBV6-4
TGTGCCAGCAGTTTTAGGACTAGCGGGGCTTACAATGAGCAGTTCTTC,CASSFRTSGAYNEQFF,TRBJ2-1,TRBD2,-,TRBV25-1
TGTGCCAGCAGAAGAGGGGAAATCTCCTTAGATGGCGGCTACACCTTC,CASRRGEISLDGGYTF,TRBJ1-2,-,once,TRBV13
TGCGCCAGCAGCCAAGATCGTATCCCGGATTCACCCCTCCACTTT,CASSQDRIPDSPLHF,TRBJ1-6,-,-,TRBV4-1
TGTGCCAGCAGCGCACCTCTGGGGGAGACCCAGTACTTC,CASSAPLGETQYF,TRBJ2-5,-,-,TRBV9
TGCAGCGTCGCCGAGGGGACAGATACGCAGTATTTT,CSVAEGTDTQYF,TRBJ2-3,-,-,TRBV29-1
TGTGCCAGCAGCCCGGGGCGGCTAGCGGGGCCCTACGAGCAGTACTTC,CASSPGRLAGPYEQYF,TRBJ2-7,-,-,TRBV21-1
TGTGCCAGCAGAAGAGGTTCTGGAAACACCATATATTTT,CASRRGSGNTIYF,TRBJ1-3,-,-,TRBV6-5
TGTGCCAGCAGCCAACGGGGGGCAGGGACCGGGGAGCTGTTTTTT,CASSQRGAGTGELFF,TRBJ2-2,-,-,TRBV14
TGTGCCAGCAGCTCCCCGGGGTCAGATACGCAGTATTTT,CASSSPGSDTQYF,TRBJ2-3,-,-,TRBV7-3
TGCGCCAGCAGCCAAGATGGCGAAGGGCCGGCTAATGAAAAACTGTTTTTT,CASSQDGEGPANEKLFF,TRBJ1-4,-,-,TRBV4-3
TGTGCCAGCAGCTTAAATCCGGGACCAAACACCGGGGAGCTGTTTTTT,CASSLNPGPNTGELFF,TRBJ2-2,-,-,TRBV7-3
TGTGCCAGCTCAAGGCAGAACAATCAGCCCCAGCATTTT,CASSRQNNQPQHF,TRBJ1-5,-,-,TRBV18
TGTGCCAGCAGCCAAGTGGATACTGAAGCTTTCTTT,CASSQVDTEAFF,TRBJ1-1,-,medium-sized,TRBV4-2
TGTGCCAGCAGACTCCCGGGACAGGCGGCCTACGAGCAGTACTTC,CASRLPGQAAYEQYF,TRBJ2-7,TRBD1,-,TRBV6-5
TGTGCCAGCAGCCAGGCCGGGACAGGGGATTCACCCCTCCACTTT,CASSQAGTGDSPLHF,TRBJ1-6,TRBD1,-,TRBV3-1/TRBV3-2
TGTGCCAGCAGCGAGGGCCTCAAAGCGGATGGCTACACCTTC,CASSEGLKADGYTF,TRBJ1-2,-,-,TRBV9
TGTGCCAGCAGTAGGGACAGGTTGGGGACTGAAGCTTTCTTT,CASSRDRLGTEAFF,TRBJ1-1,TRBD1,-,TRBV6-5
TGCGCCAGCAGCTTGGGCCCCCGGGCACGCACTGAAGCTTTCTTT,CASSLGPRARTEAFF,TRBJ1-1,-,-,TRBV5-1
TGTGCCAGTAGTATGGGAGGGACTGAAGCTTTCTTT,CASSMGGTEAFF,TRBJ1-1,-,-,TRBV19
TGTGCCAGCAGCTTTAGCGGTACTAGCACAGATACGCAGTATTTT,CASSFSGTSTDTQYF,TRBJ2-3,-,-,TRBV9
TGTGCCAGCGGGGGAGGGGGAGGCCGGGGCGAGCAGTACTTC,CASGGGGGRGEQYF,TRBJ2-7,-,-,TRBV19
TGTGCCTGGACTCCGCTCCAGACCCAGTACTTC,CAWTPLQTQYF,TRBJ2-5,-,-,TRBV30
TGTGCCAGCAGCCGAGCGGGGGGGTTGACCGGGGAGCTGTTTTTT,CASSRAGGLTGELFF,TRBJ2-2,TRBD2,-,TRBV6-2/TRBV6-3
TGTGCCGGGGGACAGGGGGTAGGTTCTCAGCCCCAGCATTTT,CAGGQGVGSQPQHF,TRBJ1-5,TRBD1,-,TRBV19
TGCGCCAGCAGCCAAGTACAGGGGGCGCGGGCCCGGGGCGGGGAGCTGTTTTTT,CASSQVQGARARGGELFF,TRBJ2-2,TRBD1,-,TRBV4-3
TGTGCCAGCAGCCTCTGGGGCGCCGGGGCTAACTATGGCTACACCTTC,CASSLWGAGANYGYTF,TRBJ1-2,-,-,TRBV7-9
TGTGCCAGCCACCCGAGTGGGGGGCCGAGCAATCAGCCCCAGCATTTT,CASHPSGGPSNQPQHF,TRBJ1-5,-,-,TRBV19
TGTGCCAGCAGCTTAGGATGGTCCCCTCATCAGCCCCAGCATTTT,CASSLGWSPHQPQHF,TRBJ1-5,-,-,TRBV7-2
TGTGCCAGCAGCCAACCACAGGGAGATTCACCCCTCCACTTT,CASSQPQGDSPLHF,TRBJ1-6,-,-,TRBV4-2
TGTGCCAGCAGCTTAGTCAAGGTGGACGGCTACACCTTC,CASSLVKVDGYTF,TRBJ1-2,-,-,TRBV7-9
TGTGCCAGCAGTGAAGGGGCAGGGGCGAGTTCACCCCTCCACTTT,CASSEGAGASSPLHF,TRBJ1-6,-,-,TRBV6-1
TGCGCCAGCAGCTTGGTTACCACCGGGGAGCTGTTTTTT,CASSLVTTGELFF,TRBJ2-2,-,once,TRBV5-1
TGTGCCAGCAGCCAGCGGACAGGGGTCGGCTACACCTTC,CASSQRTGVGYTF,TRBJ1-2,TRBD1,-,TRBV7-2
TGTGCCAGTAGTATCTCCGGGGGGCGGTCCAATCAGCCCCAGCATTTT,CASSISGGRSNQPQHF,TRBJ1-5,-,-,TRBV19
TGTGCCAGCAGTTTGGACAGGGGGATCGAGACCCAGTACTTC,CASSLDRGIETQYF,TRBJ2-5,TRBD1,-,TRBV27
TGTGCCAGCACCCAGCCGGGAGACTATGGCTACACCTTC,CASTQPGDYGYTF,TRBJ1-2,-,once,TRBV6-5
TGTGCCAGCACCCTCAGAACAGGGGTCGGCTACACCTTC,CASTLRTGVGYTF,TRBJ1-2,TRBD1,few,TRBV6-4
TGTGCCAGCAGCCAAGACCTCTCCTATGGCTACACCTTC,CASSQDLSYGYTF,TRBJ1-2,-,-,TRBV14
TGTGCCAGCAGCTTAGTGCCCTCCTCAACTAATGAAAAACTGTTTTTT,CASSLVPSSTNEKLFF,TRBJ1-4,-,-,TRBV7-8
TGTGCCAGCAGCCCCCCCGGGACAGGGATTAGAAAACTGTTTTTT,CASSPPGTGIRKLFF,TRBJ1-4,TRBD1,-,TRBV7-8